This TCR beta chain comes out of a study of T cell repertoires in cytomegalovirus infection. Study overall: The authors used CMV epitopes that were HLA-C-restricted (recently identified) and HLA-B-restricted (well studied). Matching HLA type, along with CMV infection, was indicated by public TCR beta signatures.

V dropped 8 bases and J dropped 3; count of bases not matched to a gene: 16. CDR1 and CDR2 from the germline V gene are MNHEY and SVGEGT. The CDR3 totals 16 residues. To note about this clonotype: Its antigen is not identified.

Study-wide findings and caveats: Carriers of CMV plus the relevant HLA were identified by cumulative public TCR beta family frequency. Ex vivo, HLA-C-restricted CMV-specific TCR beta clonotypes prevailed over the rest of the response.

TCRdb fed the reads into MiXCR, producing one record per CDR3 protein. Among approximately 500,000 distinct CDR3 sequences listed, more than 30% were seen once. This receptor was obtained from a human donor in good health (CMV status not recorded). Some clones in this sample may be carry-over from other donors' samples. The rearrangement links TRBV6-2 or TRBV6-3 to TRBJ2-7; 7 bases agree with TRBD1. Sequenced material: cultured PBMCs, taken from culture after CMV antigen stimulation. CDR3 protein: CASCPEEWQGDYEQYF. Here the CDR3 DNA reads TGTGCCAGCTGCCCCGAAGAGTGGCAGGGGGACTACGAGCAGTACTTC.